This T cell receptor beta chain was found in a study of monozygotic twins with inflammatory bowel disease. Findings and limits, study-wide: Patient repertoire variability may have increased through differing immunosuppressive treatments. For IBD patients, clonotypes shared with others were fewer than for healthy twins, especially with disease activity.

Per-sample cDNA came from eight separate reactions. Template switching added UMIs carrying a 6-nucleotide sample barcode. TCRdb reanalyzed the 5' RACE reads, giving one entry per CDR3 protein sequence and no DNA. The specimen's table records some 300,000 distinct CDR3 sequences. Looked up from germline, CDR1 is ENHRY and CDR2 is SYGVKD. The CDR3 is 15 residues long. Of note for this clonotype: Its specificity is not known.

The TCR originated in a human donor with ulcerative colitis or Crohn's disease, or a healthy co-twin of an affected twin (not recorded which). V is TRBV10-3 and J is TRBJ2-3; as DNA is missing, the TRBD1 call by TCRdb cannot be tested. Input material: blood. The chain's CDR3 is CAISPGQGKRDTQYF.